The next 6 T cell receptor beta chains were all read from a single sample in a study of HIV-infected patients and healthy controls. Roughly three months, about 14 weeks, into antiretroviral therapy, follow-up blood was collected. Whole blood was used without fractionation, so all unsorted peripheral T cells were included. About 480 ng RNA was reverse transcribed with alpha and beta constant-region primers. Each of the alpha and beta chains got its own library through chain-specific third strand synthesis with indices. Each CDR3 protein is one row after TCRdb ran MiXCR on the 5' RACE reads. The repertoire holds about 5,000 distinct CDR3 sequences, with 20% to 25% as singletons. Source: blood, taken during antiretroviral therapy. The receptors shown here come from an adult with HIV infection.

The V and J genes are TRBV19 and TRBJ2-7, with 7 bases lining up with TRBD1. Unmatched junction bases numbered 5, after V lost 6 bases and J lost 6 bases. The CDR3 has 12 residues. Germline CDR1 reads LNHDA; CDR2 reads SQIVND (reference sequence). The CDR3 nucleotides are TGTGCCAGTAGCAAAGACAGGGCCGAGCAGTACTTC. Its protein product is CASSKDRAEQYF. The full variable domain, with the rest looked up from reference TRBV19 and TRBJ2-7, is DGGITQSPKYLFRKEGQNVTLSCEQNLNHDAMYWYRQDPGQGLRLIYYSQIVNDFQKGDIAEGYSVSREKKESFPLTVTSAQKNPTAFYLCASSKDRAEQYFGPGTRLTVT.

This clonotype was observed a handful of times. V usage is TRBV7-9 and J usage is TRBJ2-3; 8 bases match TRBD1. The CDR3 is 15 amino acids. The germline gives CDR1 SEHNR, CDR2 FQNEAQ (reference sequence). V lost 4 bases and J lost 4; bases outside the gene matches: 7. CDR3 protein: CASSSRTGNPDTQYF. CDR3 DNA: TGTGCCAGCAGCTCAAGGACAGGGAATCCAGATACGCAGTATTTT.

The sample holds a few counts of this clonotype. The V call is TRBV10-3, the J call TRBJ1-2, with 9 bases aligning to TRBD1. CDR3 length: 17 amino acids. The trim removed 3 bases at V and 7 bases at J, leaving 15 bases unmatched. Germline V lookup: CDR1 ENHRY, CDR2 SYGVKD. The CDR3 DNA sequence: TGTGCCATCAGTGAACCGGGACAGGGTGTTTTTCGCTCTGGCTACACCTTC. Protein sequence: CAISEPGQGVFRSGYTF.

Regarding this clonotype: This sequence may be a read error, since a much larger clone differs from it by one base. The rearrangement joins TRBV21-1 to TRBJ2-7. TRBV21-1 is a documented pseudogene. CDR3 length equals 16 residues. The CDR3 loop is CAISSPETMLRPEQYF. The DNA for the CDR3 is TGTGCCATCAGCTCGCCAGAGACGATGCTTCGACCCGAGCAGTACTTC.

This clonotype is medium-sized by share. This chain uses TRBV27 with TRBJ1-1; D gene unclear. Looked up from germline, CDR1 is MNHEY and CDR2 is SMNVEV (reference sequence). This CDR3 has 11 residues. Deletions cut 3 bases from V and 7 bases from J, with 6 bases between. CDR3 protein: CASSFGIEAFF. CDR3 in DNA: TGTGCCAGCAGTTTCGGAATTGAAGCTTTCTTT.

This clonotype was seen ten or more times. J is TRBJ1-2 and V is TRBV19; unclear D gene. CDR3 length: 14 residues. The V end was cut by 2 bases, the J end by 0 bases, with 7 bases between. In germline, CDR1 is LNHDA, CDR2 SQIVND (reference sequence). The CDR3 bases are TGTGCCAGTAGTATAAAAGAAGCTAACTATGGCTACACCTTC. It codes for CASSIKEANYGYTF.